Listed here are 6 T cell receptor beta chains from one sample, sequenced in a study of T cells after yellow fever vaccination (dated by TCRdb to 2018 to 2020). The library was built by means of 5' RACE. Sequencing used an Illumina HiSeq 2500. TCRdb cleaned the public reads at Q25 with fastp, built clones with MiXCR and kept in-frame beta chains. Each CDR3 protein gets just one entry, which takes the most common genes and DNA from the rows behind it. The sample has 200,000 to 300,000 distinct CDR3 sequences on record, 10% to 15% of them singletons. The top ten clones comprise around 0.49% of the sample. The treatment or condition label here, explained by the study, means: live attenuated yellow fever vaccine strain. The specimen was CD4+ T cells sorted from PBMCs, collected 45 days after the yellow fever booster vaccination. The receptor set was obtained from a man aged 30 to 39 who received the YFV17D yellow fever vaccine.

This clonotype was counted ten times or more. This chain connects TRBV6-2 or TRBV6-3 to TRBJ2-3; 7 positions match TRBD2. Trimming cost V 2 bases and J 6 bases; bases outside gene matches: 2. This CDR3 region has 13 residues. From germline, CDR1 is MNHEY and CDR2 SVGEGT. The CDR3 region is CASSYLAVDTQYF. The CDR3 DNA follows: TGTGCCAGCAGTTACCTAGCGGTGGATACGCAGTATTTT.

The chain employs TRBV7-2 and TRBJ1-3, with D possibly TRBD1 on 5 matching bases. The CDR3 runs 16 residues. In germline, CDR1 is SGHTA, CDR2 FQGNSA. V was pared by 4 bases and J by 0 bases, with 13 bases between. The CDR3 reads CASSSAGDASGNTIYF. For the CDR3, the DNA is TGTGCCAGCAGCTCCGCGGGGGACGCCTCTGGAAACACCATATATTTT.

The V call is TRBV20-1, the J call TRBJ1-1; D may be TRBD1 (5 bases). The CDR3 extends over 12 amino acids. The germline CDR1 and CDR2 sequences are DFQATT and SNEGSKA (reference sequence). V shed 5 bases and J shed 6 bases, with 13 bases lying between them. CDR3: CSAWGWESEAFF. DNA for the CDR3: TGCAGTGCTTGGGGCTGGGAGTCTGAAGCTTTCTTT.

This clonotype was detected only a few times. The chain is built from TRBV6-6 and TRBJ2-7; unclear D gene. Trimming took 8 bases from V and 6 from J, leaving 17 bases between them. The CDR3 runs to 13 residues. CDR1 MNHNY and CDR2 SVGAGI come from the germline V gene (reference sequence). The DNA of the CDR3 is TGTGCCAGCGTGGGGTTGGCTCCCTCCGAGCAGTACTTC. Protein: CASVGLAPSEQYF.

This clonotype was seen just once. The J gene is TRBJ2-1, the V gene TRBV20-1, with 13 bases that match TRBD2. V shed 5 bases, J shed 8 bases, and the junction held 3 bases outside the gene matches. This CDR3 contains 13 residues. Germline-derived CDR1 and CDR2 are DFQATT and SNEGSKA (reference sequence). The CDR3 sequence: CSARGLAGDEQFF. As DNA, the CDR3 is TGCAGTGCTCGCGGACTAGCGGGAGATGAGCAGTTCTTC.

This clonotype was seen a few times. The chain links TRBV3-1 to TRBJ2-3; no firm D call. The CDR3 runs 12 residues. Germline V gives CDR1 LGHDT, CDR2 YNNKEL (reference sequence). V dropped 3 bases and J dropped 4 bases, with 5 bases sitting between them. In nucleotides, the CDR3 is TGTGCCAGCAGCCAGCCGGCAGATACGCAGTATTTT. The encoded protein is CASSQPADTQYF.